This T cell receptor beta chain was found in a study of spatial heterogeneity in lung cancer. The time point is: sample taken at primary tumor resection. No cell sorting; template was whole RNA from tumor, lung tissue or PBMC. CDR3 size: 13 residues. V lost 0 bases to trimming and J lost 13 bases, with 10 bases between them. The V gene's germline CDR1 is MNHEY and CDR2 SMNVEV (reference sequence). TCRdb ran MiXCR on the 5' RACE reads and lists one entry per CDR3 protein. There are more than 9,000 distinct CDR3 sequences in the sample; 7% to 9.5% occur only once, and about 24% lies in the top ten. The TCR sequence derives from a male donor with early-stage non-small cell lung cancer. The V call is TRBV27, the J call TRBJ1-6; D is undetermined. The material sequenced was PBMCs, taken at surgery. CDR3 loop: CASSLSRKDPLHF. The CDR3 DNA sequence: TGTGCCAGCAGTTTATCCAGAAAGGACCCCCTCCACTTT.